The T cell receptor beta chain described here comes from a study of response to subunit inactivated influenza vaccine. TCRdb fed the RT-PCR reads into MiXCR, producing one record per CDR3 protein. The profile covers about 650,000 distinct CDR3 sequences, with 12% to 15% appearing a single time and roughly 7.2% taken by the ten largest. This clonotype was counted ten times or more. The source of this sequence is a man aged 45 to 65 who received an inactivated influenza vaccine. The sample consisted of PBMCs from blood, taken less than 15 days before vaccination.

The CDR3 loop reads CASTLPKADYEQFF. The CDR3, as DNA: TGTGCCAGCACCCTGCCAAAGGCAGATTATGAGCAGTTCTTC. The chain combines TRBV12-3 or TRBV12-4 with TRBJ2-1; the D is unclear. This CDR3 is 14 amino acids long. Trimming took 7 bases from V and 8 from J, leaving 18 bases between them.